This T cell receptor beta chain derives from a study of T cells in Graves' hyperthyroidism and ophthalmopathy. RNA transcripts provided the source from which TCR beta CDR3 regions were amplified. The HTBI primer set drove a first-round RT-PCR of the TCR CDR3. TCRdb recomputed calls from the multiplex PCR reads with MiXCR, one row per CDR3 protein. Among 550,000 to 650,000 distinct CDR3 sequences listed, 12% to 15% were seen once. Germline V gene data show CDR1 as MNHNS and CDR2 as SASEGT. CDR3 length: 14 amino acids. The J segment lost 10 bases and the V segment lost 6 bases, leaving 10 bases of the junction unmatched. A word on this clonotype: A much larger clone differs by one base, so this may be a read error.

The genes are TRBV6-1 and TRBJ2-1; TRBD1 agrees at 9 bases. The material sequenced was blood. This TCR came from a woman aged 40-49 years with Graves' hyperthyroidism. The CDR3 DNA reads TGTGCCAGCAGACCGGGACAGGGAGTTAAAGAGCAGTTCTTC. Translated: CASRPGQGVKEQFF.